This TCR beta chain was sequenced for a study of shared clonotypes between healthy human individuals. Overall study context: Plates per donor: three CD4 naive, three CD4 memory, two CD8 naive, one CD8 memory.

Of note for this clone: Its cognate antigen is unknown.

Study-level results: The study sampled only blood, and tissue repertoires likely differ. Memory subsets had estimated richness that was generally smaller than that of naive subsets.

Trimming took 5 bases from V and 0 from J, leaving 13 bases between them. This CDR3 has 15 amino acids. Germline CDR1 and CDR2: SGHRS and YFSETQ. The study separated CD4+ cells into CD45RA+ naive and CD45RA-negative memory subsets. Some clones are missing from TCRdb's copy, which holds only in-frame ones; the method was immunoSEQ multiplex PCR. The table shows around 2.1 million clones, with about 94% occurring only once. The sequence derives from a man aged 18-30 years in good health. Material for sequencing was naive CD4+ T cells sorted from blood. Regarding subset: CD45RA+ positively selected. The rearrangement joins TRBV5-1 to TRBJ2-3; no firm D call. CDR3 loop: CASSSGPLSTDTQYF. The CDR3 nucleotides read TGCGCCAGCAGTTCCGGGCCTCTAAGCACAGATACGCAGTATTTT.